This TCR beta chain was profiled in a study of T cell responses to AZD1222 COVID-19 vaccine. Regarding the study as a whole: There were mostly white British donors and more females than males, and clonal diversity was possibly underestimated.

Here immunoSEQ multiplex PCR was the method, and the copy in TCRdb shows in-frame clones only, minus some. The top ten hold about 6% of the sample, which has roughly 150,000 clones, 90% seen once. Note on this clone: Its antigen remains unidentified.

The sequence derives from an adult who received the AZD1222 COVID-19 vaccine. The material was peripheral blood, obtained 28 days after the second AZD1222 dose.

CDR3 in amino acids: CASSYPTNPPGTGFDEQYF. The CDR3, as DNA: TGTGCCAGCAGTTACCCCACCAACCCTCCTGGGACAGGGTTTGACGAGCAGTACTTC. This chain uses TRBV6-2 or TRBV6-3 with TRBJ2-7, with 9 bases identical to TRBD1. The CDR3 contains 19 residues. With 2 bases clipped from V and 5 bases from J, the junction kept 19 bases outside the gene matches. Germline values: CDR1 MNHEY, CDR2 SVGEGT.